This paragraph covers one TCR beta chain sequence. What it recognizes is unknown. One junction end disagrees with the germline gene, perhaps due to a read error. The data derive from a study of blood T cells in healthy people across ages. Overall study findings and caveats: TCR beta diversity, measured per million T cells, fell in a roughly linear way with age.

Germline V gene sequence: CDR1 MNHNY, CDR2 SVGAGI (reference sequence). This CDR3 has 13 amino acids. A J-beta primer mix and a sample-barcoded 5' primer were used in a second PCR of roughly 6 to 11 cycles. Every single cDNA molecule received a tag from a template-switch adaptor with 12 random nucleotides. Each CDR3 protein is one row after TCRdb ran MiXCR on the 5' RACE reads. The data show 1.5 million to 2 million distinct CDR3 sequences, about 49% seen once. The receptor's source is a woman aged 40 to 50 in good health. Sequencing was done on a sample of blood. The chain uses TRBV6-6 and TRBJ1-6; no clear D. As DNA, the CDR3 is TGTGCCAGCAGTTACTCGGCGGGTTCACCCCCCCACTTT. Its translation: CASSYSAGSPPHF.